Given below is one T cell receptor (beta chain) in context. This entry belongs to a study of blood T cell repertoires in COVID-19. Study processing details: Researchers report that nucleated cell counts were estimated from reference gene primer amplification. The assay was immunoSEQ multiplex PCR, and TCRdb's table has in-frame clones only and misses some. The D gene and trimming were derived from the DNA, and the V and J assignments and clone size from that table. The data hold 70,000 to 80,000 clones, with around 91% observed a single time. With 2 bases removed from V and 8 bases from J, the gap between germline ends came to 10 bases. Per germline, CDR1 LGHDT and CDR2 YNNKEL (reference sequence). The CDR3 length is 13 residues.

The sequence was collected from a human donor in a cohort sampled during active COVID-19. Sequencing was performed on peripheral blood. The chain carries TRBV3-1 (or the pseudogene TRBV3-2) and TRBJ1-3, with D possibly TRBD1 on 5 matching bases. The CDR3 protein is CASSQWGGDTIYF. The CDR3 DNA reads as TGTGCCAGCAGCCAATGGGGGGGTGACACCATATATTTT.